The clone carrying this T cell receptor beta chain was counted between two and nine times. Each patient was aged 18 to 65 and had newly diagnosed hyperthyroidism of under 2 months' duration. Trimming stripped 6 bases from V and 3 bases from J, with 12 bases between. CDR1 and CDR2 from the germline V gene are SQVTM and ANQGSEA. This CDR3 spans 12 amino acids. The sample belongs to a study of T cells in Graves' hyperthyroidism and ophthalmopathy. RNA transcripts yielded amplified TCR beta CDR3 regions. First-round RT-PCR targeting the TCR CDR3 was performed with the HTBI primer set. TCRdb redid the calling of the multiplex PCR reads with MiXCR, one entry per CDR3 protein. The data show approximately 370,000 distinct CDR3 sequences, roughly a sixth seen once.

This rearrangement joins TRBV29-1 to TRBJ2-7; perhaps TRBD1 as D (5 bases). The specimen was blood. The origin of this receptor is a woman younger than 45 with Graves' hyperthyroidism that later progressed to Graves' ophthalmopathy. CDR3 protein: CSVSDSDYEQYF. CDR3 DNA sequence: TGCAGCGTGAGCGACAGTGACTACGAGCAGTACTTC.